This TCR beta chain was found in a study of blood T cell repertoires in COVID-19. At the level of the study: COVID-19 samples collected from the United States, Italy and Spain covered acute and convalescent phases. Sources were T cells, B-cell-depleted T cells, or PBMCs; the material itself was cDNA or gDNA.

TCRdb's copy holds only in-frame clones and misses some; the assay was immunoSEQ multiplex PCR. This sample has about 140,000 clones, with roughly 80% found just once. Assignment of participants to cohorts was predicated upon participant-reported clinical history. Losses at the gene ends were 5 bases for V and 6 bases for J; bases not matched to a gene: 13. The CDR3 runs 16 residues. Germline loops: CDR1 SGHTA, CDR2 FQGTGA. The sequencing sample was made of PBMCs or T cells enriched from blood (not recorded which). The gene calls are TRBV7-3 and TRBJ1-5; 7 positions agree with TRBD1. The sequence came from a middle-aged woman who had recovered from COVID-19. The CDR3 DNA follows: TGTGCCAGCAGCCACACCCTCAAACAGGGGATTCAGCCCCAGCATTTT. Protein: CASSHTLKQGIQPQHF.